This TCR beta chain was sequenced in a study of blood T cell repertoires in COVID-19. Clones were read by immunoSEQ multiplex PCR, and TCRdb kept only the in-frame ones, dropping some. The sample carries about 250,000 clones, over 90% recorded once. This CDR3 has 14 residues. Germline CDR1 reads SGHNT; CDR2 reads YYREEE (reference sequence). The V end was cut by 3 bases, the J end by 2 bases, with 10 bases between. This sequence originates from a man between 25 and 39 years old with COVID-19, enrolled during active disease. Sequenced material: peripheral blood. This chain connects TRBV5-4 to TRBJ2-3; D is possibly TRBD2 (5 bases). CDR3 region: CASSSGLYTDTQYF. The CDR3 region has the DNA TGTGCCAGCAGCTCCGGACTTTACACAGATACGCAGTATTTT. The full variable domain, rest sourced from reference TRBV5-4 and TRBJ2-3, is ETGVTQSPTHLIKTRGQQVTLRCSSQSGHNTVSWYQQALGQGPQFIFQYYREEENGRGNFPPRFSGLQFPNYSSELNVNALELDDSALYLCASSSGLYTDTQYFGPGTRLTVL.